What follows are 3 T cell receptor beta chains derived from one specimen sequenced in a study of beta chain features in type 1 diabetes. The study, taken as a whole, reports: Moderate yet significant TCRB CDR3 shortening was seen in Type 1 diabetes patients in all four CD4+ subsets.

These receptors' targets are unknown. Reverse transcribing all isolated RNA meant expressed TCRB transcripts were sequenced. The data were produced by immunoSEQ multiplex PCR, yet TCRdb's version contains in-frame clones alone and is incomplete. Of fewer than 350,000 clones listed, over 14% are singletons. The material sequenced was naive CD4+ T cells from blood. The receptor set was obtained from a man younger than 30 with type 1 diabetes.

The rearrangement links TRBV2 to TRBJ1-6, with D tentatively TRBD1 (5 bases). The CDR3 consists of 16 residues. The germline V gene has CDR1 SNHLY and CDR2 FYNNEI. The ends were cut back, 6 bases at V and 1 base at J, with 13 bases in the middle. The CDR3 region is CASRPYGGSYNSPLHF. The CDR3 coding sequence is TGTGCCAGCAGACCTTATGGGGGGTCCTATAATTCACCCCTCCACTTT. Filled out from reference TRBV2 and TRBJ1-6, the complete variable domain reads EPEVTQTPSHQVTQMGQEVILRCVPISNHLYFYWYRQILGQKVEFLVSFYNNEISEKSEIFDDQFSVERPDGSNFTLKIRSTKLEDSAMYFCASRPYGGSYNSPLHFGNGTRLTVT.

This chain links TRBV28 with TRBJ2-5; the D gene is possibly TRBD2 (5 bases). Germline V gives CDR1 MDHEN, CDR2 SYDVKM. The V and J ends lost 7 bases and 4 bases respectively, with 10 bases between them. The CDR3 runs to 12 residues. In nucleotides, the CDR3 is TGTGCCAGCATGGCCGGAGGAGAGACCCAGTACTTC. Its protein product is CASMAGGETQYF.

A few counts support this clone. The rearrangement uses TRBV9 and TRBJ2-3; 13 positions agree with TRBD2. Trimming removed 3 bases from V and 7 bases from J; junction bases left unmatched: 8. The CDR3 has 16 amino acids. Germline assignment: CDR1 SGDLS and CDR2 YYNGEE. This CDR3 is CASSASGLAGVNTQYF. CDR3 DNA: TGTGCCAGCAGCGCTTCAGGACTAGCGGGGGTGAATACGCAGTATTTT.